The 25 T cell receptor beta chains below were found in one sample sequenced in a study of shared clonotypes between healthy human individuals. Data came from immunoSEQ multiplex PCR; TCRdb stores just in-frame clones and leaves some out. The sample has millions of clones; about 95% are singletons. Terminally differentiated effector memory CD45RA+ cells were left out of the naive CD8 fraction, which was CD45RO-negative and positively selected for CCR7. Material: naive CD8+ T cells sorted from blood. Receptors originate from a man aged 18 to 30 in good health.

To note about this clone: This sample includes further DNA sequences coding for the same CDR3. The chain carries TRBV6-6 and TRBJ2-3, with D maybe TRBD1 (5 bases). Deletions cut 3 bases from V and 0 bases from J, with 10 bases between. The germline gives CDR1 MNHNY, CDR2 SVGAGI (reference sequence). CDR3 length equals 15 residues. This CDR3 reads CASSYAGSSTDTQYF. The DNA for the CDR3 is TGTGCCAGCAGTTATGCAGGGTCTAGCACAGATACGCAGTATTTT.

V and J are TRBV21-1 and TRBJ1-2. TRBV21-1 represents a pseudogene. This CDR3 is 14 amino acids long. CDR3 in DNA: TGTGCCAGGAGGAGGGCAGGGTCGATCTATGGCTACACCTTC. Translation gives CARRRAGSIYGYTF.

The chain uses TRBV2 and TRBJ1-6; no definite D call. Trimming removed 5 bases at V and 0 bases at J, with 11 bases between. CDR1 SNHLY and CDR2 FYNNEI come from the germline V gene. The CDR3 has 16 residues. This chain's CDR3 is CASSPDGPSYNSPLHF. CDR3 DNA: TGTGCCAGCAGTCCCGACGGACCCTCCTATAATTCACCCCTCCACTTT.

This clone was recorded a few times. The chain combines TRBV6-5 with TRBJ1-3; no reliable D call. The CDR3 is 13 amino acids. Deletions cut 5 bases from V and 7 bases from J, with 12 bases between. Germline V gene sequence: CDR1 MNHEY, CDR2 SVGAGI. For the CDR3, the DNA is TGTGCCAGCAGTACATTGGGTGTGAACACCATATATTTT. This encodes CASSTLGVNTIYF.

The V call is TRBV5-6, the J call TRBJ1-1; no reliable D call. CDR3 length equals 12 residues. Germline CDR1 SGHDT, CDR2 YYEEEE. V was shortened by 1 base and J by 3 bases, with 4 bases between the two germline ends. CDR3: CASSLTYTEAFF. For the CDR3, the DNA is TGTGCCAGCAGCTTGACGTACACTGAAGCTTTCTTT.

The J gene is TRBJ1-2, the V gene TRBV29-1; possibly TRBD1 for D (5 bases). Germline V lookup: CDR1 SQVTM, CDR2 ANQGSEA. Trimming took 1 base from V and 2 from J, leaving 17 bases between them. This CDR3 is built from 16 residues. CDR3 protein: CSVEGSGQSRNYGYTF. The CDR3, as DNA: TGCAGCGTTGAAGGGAGTGGACAATCTCGGAACTATGGCTACACCTTC.

V gene TRBV6-9 combines with J gene TRBJ2-5; D is unresolved. Trimming cost V 2 bases and J 3 bases, with 7 bases left between them. The germline gives CDR1 MNHGY, CDR2 SVAAGI. The CDR3 totals 13 residues. For the CDR3, the DNA is TGTGCCAGCAGTTATATAAAGGAAGAGACCCAGTACTTC. Translating gives CASSYIKEETQYF.

The chain links TRBV11-2 to TRBJ1-6, with D maybe TRBD1 (5 bases). V was pared by 1 base and J by 10 bases, with 14 bases between. The CDR3 totals 15 residues. Per germline, CDR1 SGHAT and CDR2 FQNNGV. In DNA, the CDR3 is TGTGCCAGCAGCTTAGTGGCGGGGGTTAAATCACCCCTCCACTTT. Its protein is CASSLVAGVKSPLHF. The full variable domain, rest sourced from reference TRBV11-2 and TRBJ1-6, is EAGVAQSPRYKIIEKRQSVAFWCNPISGHATLYWYQQILGQGPKLLIQFQNNGVVDDSQLPKDRFSAERLKGVDSTLKIQPAKLEDSAVYLCASSLVAGVKSPLHFGNGTRLTVT.

The CDR3 here is CASSTLGGGPPPYNEQFF. CDR3 nucleotides: TGTGCCAGCAGCACCCTCGGGGGAGGCCCTCCCCCATACAATGAGCAGTTCTTC. The J gene is TRBJ2-1, the V gene TRBV7-9, with D perhaps matching TRBD2 (6 bases). Trimming took off 5 bases at V and 4 bases at J, with 24 bases between the two ends. This CDR3 contains 18 residues. CDR1 is SEHNR and CDR2 is FQNEAQ in the germline V gene (reference sequence).

The rearrangement links TRBV7-9 to TRBJ2-7; a possible D gene is TRBD1 (6 bases). V lost 7 bases, J lost 2 bases, and 9 bases lay in between. This CDR3 has 12 amino acids. In germline, CDR1 is SEHNR, CDR2 FQNEAQ (reference sequence). CDR3 in amino acids: CASKGGTYEQYF. CDR3 bases: TGTGCCAGCAAAGGGGGTACCTACGAGCAGTACTTC. Based on the CDR3 plus reference TRBV7-9 and TRBJ2-7, the full variable domain is DTGVSQNPRHKITKRGQNVTFRCDPISEHNRLYWYRQTLGQGPEFLTYFQNEAQLEKSRLLSDRFSAERPKGSFSTLEIQRTEQGDSAMYLCASKGGTYEQYFGPGTRLTVT.

CDR3 residues: CASSSEFSYNEQFF. The CDR3 DNA is TGTGCCAGCAGTTCTGAGTTCTCCTACAATGAGCAGTTCTTC. The gene calls are TRBV27 and TRBJ2-1; no clear D gene. The V end was cut by 4 bases, the J end by 0 bases, with 7 bases between. Per the germline V gene, CDR1 is MNHEY and CDR2 is SMNVEV (reference sequence). This CDR3 region has 14 residues.

V is TRBV2 and J is TRBJ2-7; D unclear. Trimming removed 3 bases at V and 0 bases at J, with 12 bases between. CDR1 is SNHLY and CDR2 is FYNNEI in the germline V gene. This CDR3 is 15 amino acids long. The CDR3 bases are TGTGCCAGCAGTGAGAACCACCCCAGCTCCTACGAGCAGTACTTC. This codes for CASSENHPSSYEQYF.

This sequence joins TRBV25-1 and TRBJ2-2; TRBD2 matches at 9 bases. Germline V gene data show CDR1 as MGHDK and CDR2 as SYGVNS. Trimming at V came to 4 bases and at J to 6 bases, leaving 15 bases not matched to a gene. The CDR3 is 18 amino acids. CDR3 in amino acids: CASSVGASGESIPGELFF. The CDR3 coding sequence is TGTGCCAGCAGTGTGGGAGCTAGCGGGGAGTCCATCCCCGGGGAGCTGTTTTTT.

This chain uses TRBV7-9 with TRBJ1-1; D gene ambiguous. CDR3 length: 14 residues. Germline lookup yields CDR1 SEHNR and CDR2 FQNEAQ (reference sequence). V was cut by 5 bases and J by 1 base, with 11 bases left in between. Here the CDR3 DNA reads TGTGCCAGCAGCCTCCCGGGAGGGAACACTGAAGCTTTCTTT. Its translation: CASSLPGGNTEAFF.

Concerning this clone: The same CDR3 arises from other DNA sequences in this sample as well. J is TRBJ2-7 and V is TRBV28; the match to TRBD1 covers 9 bases. The germline CDR1 and CDR2 sequences are MDHEN and SYDVKM. This CDR3 is 13 amino acids long. J was trimmed by 7 bases and V by 3 bases; bases with no gene match: 4. CDR3 bases: TGTGCCAGCAGTTTTCGACAGGGGGGTGAGCAGTACTTC. Its translation: CASSFRQGGEQYF.

The CDR3 loop reads CASFPTGSYEQYF. CDR3 in DNA: TGTGCCAGCTTCCCGACAGGCTCCTACGAGCAGTACTTC. The chain is built from TRBV6-1 and TRBJ2-7, with TRBD1 as a possible D gene (6 bases). CDR1 MNHNS and CDR2 SASEGT come from the germline V gene. The CDR3 consists of 13 residues. V lost 8 bases to trimming and J lost 0 bases, with 11 bases between them.

This clone is a singleton in its sample. The V gene is TRBV9, the J gene TRBJ2-1, with D possibly TRBD1 on 6 matching bases. V lost 0 bases, J lost 3 bases, and 10 bases lay in between. From germline, CDR1 is SGDLS and CDR2 YYNGEE. The CDR3 sequence is 15 residues long. CDR3 sequence (DNA): TGTGCCAGCAGCGTAGCCACAGGGTACTACAATGAGCAGTTCTTC. This translates into CASSVATGYYNEQFF.

The J gene is TRBJ1-4, the V gene TRBV28, with a weak D call TRBD1 (6 bases). CDR1 MDHEN and CDR2 SYDVKM come from the germline V gene. V was shortened by 4 bases and J by 10 bases, with 19 bases between the two germline ends. The CDR3 has 15 amino acids. The CDR3 DNA sequence: TGTGCCAGCAGTTCGGGGGACACGGATTACGGAAAACTGTTTTTT. Protein: CASSSGDTDYGKLFF.

J is TRBJ2-7 and V is TRBV4-1; TRBD2 matches at 12 bases. Losses at the gene ends were 5 bases for V and 3 bases for J; bases not matched to a gene: 5. CDR3 length equals 15 residues. Germline-derived CDR1 and CDR2 are MGHRA and YSYEKL. CDR3 loop: CASSALAGGRYEQYF. CDR3 bases: TGCGCCAGCAGCGCACTAGCGGGAGGCCGCTACGAGCAGTACTTC.

The chain joins TRBV4-2 to TRBJ2-7; 8 bases are a match to TRBD2. The CDR3 extends over 16 amino acids. V gave up 0 bases and J gave up 4 bases; unmatched junction bases: 8. Germline V lookup: CDR1 LGHNA, CDR2 YNFKEQ. In DNA form, the CDR3 reads TGTGCCAGCAGCCAAGAGATCGCGGGGGGCCGGTACGAGCAGTACTTC. Protein: CASSQEIAGGRYEQYF.

This chain connects TRBV7-3 to TRBJ1-6; D is perhaps TRBD1 (6 bases). Germline loops: CDR1 SGHTA, CDR2 FQGTGA. This CDR3 is built from 17 residues. V was pared by 2 bases and J by 4 bases, with 15 bases between. As DNA, the CDR3 is TGTGCCAGCAGCTTAGGGCCAGGAGGGGGTTATAATTCACCCCTCCACTTT. Amino acid sequence: CASSLGPGGGYNSPLHF.

The V call is TRBV29-1, the J call TRBJ2-7; 7 positions match TRBD1. In germline, CDR1 is SQVTM, CDR2 ANQGSEA. V shed 7 bases and J 2 bases; nucleotides not matched to a gene: 14. The CDR3 extends over 15 amino acids. CDR3 region: CSAMAVGTDPYEQYF. Here the CDR3 DNA reads TGCAGCGCCATGGCGGTCGGGACAGATCCCTACGAGCAGTACTTC.

This chain uses TRBV10-3 with TRBJ2-5; D is uncertain. Trimming cost V 10 bases and J 1 base, with 13 bases left between them. Germline V gene data show CDR1 as ENHRY and CDR2 as SYGVKD. The CDR3 consists of 13 residues. This chain's CDR3 is CATQDVGQETQYF. The DNA of the CDR3 is TGTGCCACCCAGGATGTCGGCCAAGAGACCCAGTACTTC.

The chain is built from TRBV6-5 and TRBJ2-1; either TRBD1 or TRBD2 may fit D (6 bases each). The CDR3 is made up of 16 amino acids. The V end was cut by 2 bases, the J end by 8 bases, with 19 bases between. Germline V gives CDR1 MNHEY, CDR2 SVGAGI. CDR3 bases: TGTGCCAGCAGTTACGGGGGGCGGGGCGCGTACGATGAGCAGTTCTTC. Protein sequence: CASSYGGRGAYDEQFF.

CDR3 sequence reads: CASSQQPGLTGEQYF. In DNA form, the CDR3 reads TGCGCCAGCAGCCAACAACCAGGCTTAACCGGCGAGCAGTACTTC. The chain couples TRBV4-1 to TRBJ2-7; D unclear. Germline V gene sequence: CDR1 MGHRA, CDR2 YSYEKL. CDR3 length: 15 residues. The V gene lost 2 bases and the J gene lost 6 bases, with 17 bases spanning the gap.